The 28 T cell receptor beta chains listed next were all sequenced from one sample in a study of regulatory T cells in long-lasting Graves disease. In building TCR beta libraries, iRepertoire HTBI primers were used together with Arm-PCR of CDR3 regions. TCRdb recomputed calls from the multiplex PCR reads with MiXCR, one row per CDR3 protein. The table lists approximately 400,000 distinct CDR3 sequences, 14% to 15% of them singletons, with approximately 7.8% in the top ten. Time point defined: newly diagnosed GD, antithyroid drugs for less than 3 months. The authors made the TCR library using RNA they extracted from PBMCs. This sample was also put to use in a study of T cells in Graves' hyperthyroidism and ophthalmopathy.

Material: peripheral blood mononuclear cells (PBMCs), obtained at new diagnosis, from a patient treated with antithyroid drugs. Receptors originate from a woman aged 40 to 50 with Graves disease.

This clonotype has a count of ten or more. The rearrangement joins TRBV11-2 to TRBJ2-5; 7 bases match TRBD2. The CDR3 has 15 residues. In germline, CDR1 is SGHAT, CDR2 FQNNGV. V shed 0 bases and J 5 bases; nucleotides not matched to a gene: 6. CDR3 sequence (DNA): TGTGCCAGCAGCTTAGATGGGGCGGGGGTCGAGACCCAGTACTTC. Translation: CASSLDGAGVETQYF. Combining the CDR3 with reference TRBV11-2 and TRBJ2-5 gives the whole variable domain EAGVAQSPRYKIIEKRQSVAFWCNPISGHATLYWYQQILGQGPKLLIQFQNNGVVDDSQLPKDRFSAERLKGVDSTLKIQPAKLEDSAVYLCASSLDGAGVETQYFGPGTRLLVL.

This clonotype was seen ten or more times. The chain is built from TRBV24-1 and TRBJ1-3; 7 bases line up with TRBD1. The germline gives CDR1 KGHDR, CDR2 SFDVKD. V gave up 3 bases and J gave up 4 bases; unmatched junction bases: 2. The CDR3 has 14 amino acids. The CDR3 nucleotides are TGTGCCACCAGTGATACGGGACAGGGAAACACCATATATTTT. Translated, it gives CATSDTGQGNTIYF.

The table lists this clonotype with many counts. The J gene is TRBJ2-5, the V gene TRBV27; D ambiguous. The germline gives CDR1 MNHEY, CDR2 SMNVEV (reference sequence). The CDR3 has 14 amino acids. Deletions cut 6 bases from V and 5 bases from J, with 16 bases between. The CDR3 spells CASSPRRAAETQYF. The CDR3 DNA is TGTGCCAGCAGCCCCCGTCGGGCGGCGGAGACCCAGTACTTC.

This clonotype appeared many times. The chain couples TRBV2 to TRBJ2-7; possible D gene TRBD1, 5 bases. The CDR3 has 13 amino acids. In germline, CDR1 is SNHLY, CDR2 FYNNEI. With 9 bases removed from V and 4 bases from J, the gap between germline ends came to 16 bases. In nucleotides, the CDR3 is TGTGCCAGTGACCCAGGGTTCTATTACGAGCAGTACTTC. It yields the protein CASDPGFYYEQYF.

This chain uses TRBV9 with TRBJ2-3; possibly TRBD2 for D (6 bases). V lost 5 bases to trimming and J lost 3 bases, with 16 bases between them. Germline assignment: CDR1 SGDLS and CDR2 YYNGEE. This CDR3 has 15 amino acids. This CDR3 is CASRVGGRKTDTQYF. CDR3 in DNA: TGTGCCAGCAGAGTTGGGGGGAGAAAGACAGATACGCAGTATTTT.

This clonotype was picked up many times. The chain combines TRBV12-3 or TRBV12-4 with TRBJ2-7; D call uncertain. This CDR3 comprises 11 residues. V was clipped by 2 bases and J by 6 bases, with 5 bases between them. As DNA, the CDR3 is TGTGCCAGCAGTTTAAAGGGCGAGCAGTACTTC. Protein: CASSLKGEQYF.

This clonotype was counted ten times or more. This chain uses TRBV5-6 with TRBJ2-3; D uncertain. V was pared by 4 bases and J by 6 bases, with 24 bases between. This CDR3 comprises 17 residues. Germline V gives CDR1 SGHDT, CDR2 YYEEEE. The CDR3 DNA reads as TGTGCCAGCAGCCGGCTTGGCGTAGTCGAATCCGGGGATACGCAGTATTTT. Protein: CASSRLGVVESGDTQYF.

This clonotype was seen many times. This chain joins TRBV2 and TRBJ2-2; D is possibly TRBD1 (5 bases). This CDR3 region has 14 residues. Trimming took 4 bases from V and 1 from J, leaving 7 bases between them. Germline CDR1 and CDR2: SNHLY and FYNNEI. The DNA of the CDR3 is TGTGCCAGCAGTGTCGGACAGAACACCGGGGAGCTGTTTTTT. Encoded protein: CASSVGQNTGELFF. Combining the CDR3 with reference TRBV2 and TRBJ2-2 gives the whole variable domain EPEVTQTPSHQVTQMGQEVILRCVPISNHLYFYWYRQILGQKVEFLVSFYNNEISEKSEIFDDQFSVERPDGSNFTLKIRSTKLEDSAMYFCASSVGQNTGELFFGEGSRLTVL.

This clonotype was found a few times. The J gene is TRBJ2-6, the V gene TRBV12-3 or TRBV12-4; tentatively, D is TRBD1 (5 bases). V lost 6 bases and J 0 bases, leaving 9 bases between the germline ends. The CDR3 totals 15 residues. The CDR3 coding sequence is TGTGCCAGCAGAGACAGCCGCTCTGGGGCCAACGTCCTGACTTTC. Amino acids: CASRDSRSGANVLTF.

This chain uses TRBV28 with TRBJ1-3; weak D call: TRBD1 (6 bases). V gave up 6 bases and J gave up 1 base, with 13 bases separating them. Germline-derived CDR1 and CDR2 are MDHEN and SYDVKM. This CDR3 spans 15 amino acids. The CDR3 nucleotides read TGTGCCAGCAGCCCCGGGACATGGTCTGGAAACACCATATATTTT. Amino acids: CASSPGTWSGNTIYF.

The rearrangement uses TRBV28 and TRBJ1-2; TRBD1 matches 12 bases. CDR1 and CDR2 (germline): MDHEN, SYDVKM. The CDR3 consists of 18 residues. Trimming cost V 4 bases and J 6 bases; bases outside gene matches: 15. The CDR3 protein is CASSSGTGGPSTYDGYTF. The CDR3, as DNA: TGTGCCAGCAGTTCCGGGACAGGGGGCCCCTCAACTTATGATGGCTACACCTTC.

In its sample, this clonotype was seen a few times. The chain recombines TRBV30 with TRBJ1-6, with a weak D call TRBD1 (5 bases). From germline, CDR1 is GTSNPN and CDR2 SVGIG (reference sequence). The V gene lost 2 bases and the J gene lost 7 bases, with 15 bases spanning the gap. The CDR3 is made up of 15 amino acids. The CDR3 DNA reads as TGTGCCTGGAGTTTGACAGCTCGTTGGAATTCACCCCTCCACTTT. Translating it yields CAWSLTARWNSPLHF.

CDR3 bases: TGTGCCAGCAGTCGCGGACGGTCACCTGACGAGCAGTACTTC. Translating gives CASSRGRSPDEQYF. The gene calls are TRBV12-3 or TRBV12-4 and TRBJ2-7; no reliable D call. Trimming took off 5 bases at V and 5 bases at J, with 16 bases between the two ends. The CDR3 has 14 amino acids.

This clonotype showed up many times. This chain joins TRBV9 and TRBJ2-5; TRBD1 aligns across 9 bases. Germline CDR1 SGDLS, CDR2 YYNGEE. J lost 7 bases, V lost 4 bases, and 8 bases had no gene match. This CDR3 comprises 14 residues. Written as DNA, the CDR3 is TGTGCCAGCAGCCGATTGGGACAGGGTGGGACCCAGTACTTC. It encodes CASSRLGQGGTQYF. Full variable domain (outside the CDR3, taken from reference TRBV9 and TRBJ2-5): DSGVTQTPKHLITATGQRVTLRCSPRSGDLSVYWYQQSLDQGLQFLIQYYNGEERAKGNILERFSAQQFPDLHSELNLSSLELGDSALYFCASSRLGQGGTQYFGPGTRLLVL.

This clonotype was recorded at least ten times. The chain combines TRBV2 with TRBJ2-3, with D hard to call. Germline V gene data show CDR1 as SNHLY and CDR2 as FYNNEI. Trimming left V 4 bases short and J 0 bases short, with 2 bases between. The CDR3 consists of 12 residues. DNA of the CDR3: TGTGCCAGCAGTGGGAGCACAGATACGCAGTATTTT. Encoded protein: CASSGSTDTQYF.

In its sample, this clonotype was seen many times. Here the CDR3 reads CASSFRSGLAFDEQFF. DNA for the CDR3: TGTGCCAGCAGTTTTCGGTCGGGACTAGCGTTCGATGAGCAGTTCTTC. The V and J genes are TRBV28 and TRBJ2-1, with 10 bases aligning to TRBD2. The V gene's germline CDR1 is MDHEN and CDR2 SYDVKM. The CDR3 runs to 16 residues. V trimming: 3 bases; J trimming: 8 bases; junction bases outside the gene matches: 10.

J is TRBJ1-6 and V is TRBV27; D ambiguous. The CDR3 length is 13 residues. Germline lookup yields CDR1 MNHEY and CDR2 SMNVEV (reference sequence). Trimming removed 4 bases at V and 5 bases at J, with 6 bases between. Here the CDR3 reads CASSYVHNSPLHF. The CDR3 nucleotides read TGTGCCAGCAGTTACGTCCATAATTCACCCCTCCACTTT.

This clonotype has ten or more counts. The chain couples TRBV6-5 to TRBJ1-2, with D unclear. Trimming pared 2 bases from V and 8 bases from J, leaving 9 bases between. The CDR3 covers 12 residues. CDR1 and CDR2 from the germline V gene are MNHEY and SVGAGI. The DNA for the CDR3 is TGTGCCAGCAGTTACGTTTTGGGAGGCTACACCTTC. Translation: CASSYVLGGYTF.

Many counts were recorded for this clonotype. This chain uses TRBV20-1 with TRBJ2-5; the D is unclear. The CDR3 covers 13 residues. The germline CDR1 and CDR2 sequences are DFQATT and SNEGSKA (reference sequence). V gave up 3 bases and J gave up 4 bases, with 12 bases separating them. The CDR3 sequence is CSASSFSGETQYF. The DNA for the CDR3 is TGCAGTGCTAGTTCCTTCTCGGGAGAGACCCAGTACTTC.

The chain is built from TRBV7-3 and TRBJ2-2; D might be TRBD2 (5 bases). V was shortened by 1 base and J by 7 bases, with 10 bases between the two germline ends. Germline values: CDR1 SGHTA, CDR2 FQGTGA. This CDR3 is 14 amino acids long. The CDR3, as DNA: TGTGCCAGCAGCTTAAAACTAGGCATCGGGGAGCTGTTTTTT. It translates to CASSLKLGIGELFF.

This clonotype has only a few counts. The chain combines TRBV15 with TRBJ2-2; 8 bases line up with TRBD2. CDR1 LNHNV and CDR2 YYDKDF come from the germline V gene (reference sequence). The CDR3 has 16 residues. V was pared by 3 bases and J by 5 bases, with 8 bases of the junction left unmatched. CDR3 sequence reads: CATSSPSGRQTGELFF. DNA for the CDR3: TGTGCCACCAGCAGCCCCAGCGGGAGACAAACCGGGGAGCTGTTTTTT.

This clonotype was seen only once. This chain connects TRBV19 to TRBJ2-3, with 10 bases matching TRBD2. The CDR3 consists of 15 residues. Germline V gene data show CDR1 as LNHDA and CDR2 as SQIVND (reference sequence). Trimming took 8 bases from V and 3 from J; bases not matched to a gene: 8. The CDR3 nucleotides read TGTGCCAGTCCTCCCCTAGCGGGAGTTACAGATACGCAGTATTTT. It specifies CASPPLAGVTDTQYF.

The genes are TRBV18 and TRBJ2-5; no clear D gene. The CDR3 runs 13 residues. V was clipped by 3 bases and J by 1 base, with 6 bases between them. The germline V gene encodes CDR1 KGHSH and CDR2 LQKENI. The CDR3 region is CASSPEIQETQYF. CDR3 in DNA: TGTGCCAGCTCACCTGAAATCCAAGAGACCCAGTACTTC.

This clonotype has a count of ten or more. The V gene is TRBV14, the J gene TRBJ2-5; 9 nucleotides agree with TRBD2. The CDR3 consists of 17 residues. With 1 base clipped from V and 5 bases from J, the junction kept 11 bases outside the gene matches. CDR1 is SGHDN, CDR2 FVKESK, per germline. The CDR3 nucleotides read TGTGCCAGCAGCCAAGGGGGACTAGCTGACTCGGGGGAGACCCAGTACTTC. It is translated as CASSQGGLADSGETQYF.

This clonotype has at least ten counts. V and J are TRBV7-9 and TRBJ2-1, with D perhaps TRBD1 or TRBD2 (5 bases each). The CDR3 runs 12 residues. The V gene's germline CDR1 is SEHNR and CDR2 FQNEAQ (reference sequence). Between the trimmed V and J ends, which lost 4 bases and 12 bases, there was a span of 13 bases. CDR3 sequence: CASSSRDESQFF. The CDR3 coding sequence is TGTGCCAGCAGCTCAAGGGACGAGTCGCAGTTCTTC.

The J gene is TRBJ2-3, the V gene TRBV6-1, with 8 bases fitting TRBD1. CDR3 length: 14 residues. V dropped 4 bases and J dropped 7; count of bases not matched to a gene: 7. Germline lookup yields CDR1 MNHNS and CDR2 SASEGT. The CDR3 reads CASSADRVKNTQYF. CDR3 nucleotide sequence: TGTGCCAGCAGTGCGGACAGGGTTAAAAATACGCAGTATTTT.

This clonotype was seen more than once but under ten times. This chain links TRBV13 with TRBJ2-5; D is ambiguous. CDR3 length: 15 amino acids. Germline V CDR1 and CDR2: PRHDT, FYEKMQ (reference sequence). Trimming took 6 bases from V and 2 from J, leaving 16 bases between them. The DNA for the CDR3 is TGTGCCAGCAGTCATTTCCCCACGGAACAAGAGACCCAGTACTTC. Protein sequence: CASSHFPTEQETQYF.

This clonotype was recorded a few times. This sequence joins TRBV11-1 and TRBJ2-1; either TRBD1 or TRBD2 may supply D (5 bases each). The CDR3 is made up of 18 amino acids. The germline V and J ends were trimmed by 5 bases and 7 bases, with 27 bases remaining between them. Germline V gives CDR1 SGHAT, CDR2 FQDESV (reference sequence). Written as DNA, the CDR3 is TGTGCCAGCAGCCCAAAGACCGGGACCAGTACGTATAGGAATGAGCAGTTCTTC. This gives the protein CASSPKTGTSTYRNEQFF.